The T cell receptor beta chain described here comes from a study of blood T cell repertoires in COVID-19. The V gene lost 0 bases and the J gene lost 2 bases, with 9 bases spanning the gap. Germline V gene data show CDR1 as MNHNS and CDR2 as SASEGT. The CDR3 length is 15 residues. Some clones are missing from TCRdb's copy, which holds only in-frame ones; the method was immunoSEQ multiplex PCR. The table has about 410,000 clones, about 90% seen once. Cohorts were assigned according to the clinical history that participants reported. Sequenced sample: PBMCs or T cells enriched from blood (not recorded which). This clonotype was obtained from a young man who had recovered from COVID-19. The gene calls are TRBV6-1 and TRBJ2-3; the D gene is possibly TRBD2 (6 bases). The CDR3 DNA is TGTGCCAGCAGTGAAGCGGGAGGTTACACAGATACGCAGTATTTT. It codes for CASSEAGGYTDTQYF.